This is a list of T cell receptor beta chains from one sample in a study of glioma-infiltrating T cells. TCRdb passed the multiplex PCR reads through MiXCR, listing each CDR3 protein once. The table includes about 140,000 distinct CDR3 sequences, about two fifths detected once. Source material: glioma tissue, nonneoplastic brain tissue, or PBMCs (not recorded which). The receptors come from a human donor with low-grade glioma or glioblastoma, undergoing nonglioma brain surgery, or in good health (not recorded which). The CDR3 runs from the conserved cysteine through the conserved F or W. D genes are given only for firm matches. The listing skips clone size in some rows; elsewhere it reads once, few, many or a size class.

D gene: NA; V gene: TRBV6-2/TRBV6-3; clone size: few; J gene: TRBJ1-5; CDR3 protein: CASKVGSNQPQHF; CDR3 DNA: TGTGCCAGCAAGGTGGGTAGCAATCAGCCCCAGCATTTT
D gene: TRBD1; V gene: TRBV6-2/TRBV6-3; clone size: many; J gene: TRBJ2-1; CDR3 protein: CASSSRTGASYNEQFF; CDR3 DNA: TGTGCCAGCAGTTCCAGGACAGGAGCCTCCTACAATGAGCAGTTCTTC
D gene: NA; V gene: TRBV6-2/TRBV6-3; clone size: many; J gene: TRBJ2-7; CDR3 protein: CASSYSRDYEQYF; CDR3 DNA: TGTGCCAGCAGTTACTCCCGCGACTACGAGCAGTACTTC
D gene: NA; V gene: TRBV27; clone size: few; J gene: TRBJ1-2; CDR3 protein: CASSPSQGLHYGYTF; CDR3 DNA: TGTGCCAGCAGTCCCTCACAGGGTCTGCACTATGGCTACACCTTC
D gene: NA; V gene: TRBV27; clone size: NA; J gene: TRBJ2-3; CDR3 protein: CASRHTGLDTHYF; CDR3 DNA: TGTGCCAGCAGACATACAGGGTTAGATACGCACTATTTT
D gene: NA; V gene: TRBV27; clone size: many; J gene: TRBJ1-5; CDR3 protein: CASSRFGGQPQHF; CDR3 DNA: TGTGCCAGCAGTAGATTTGGAGGTCAGCCCCAGCATTTT
D gene: NA; V gene: TRBV28; clone size: many; J gene: TRBJ2-5; CDR3 protein: CATTTEETYQETQYF; CDR3 DNA: TGTGCCACCACGACAGAAGAAACATACCAAGAGACCCAGTACTTC
D gene: NA; V gene: TRBV6-6; clone size: many; J gene: TRBJ1-1; CDR3 protein: CASSYGRDTEAFF; CDR3 DNA: TGTGCCAGCAGTTACGGGAGAGACACTGAAGCTTTCTTT
D gene: NA; V gene: TRBV6-2/TRBV6-3; clone size: NA; J gene: TRBJ2-7; CDR3 protein: CASSFLAYEQYF; CDR3 DNA: TGTGCCAGCAGTTTCCTCGCTTACGAGCAGTACTTC
D gene: TRBD1; V gene: TRBV4-1; clone size: few; J gene: TRBJ1-2; CDR3 protein: CASSQATGEYGYTF; CDR3 DNA: TGCGCCAGCAGCCAAGCGACAGGGGAATATGGCTACACCTTC
D gene: NA; V gene: TRBV27; clone size: many; J gene: TRBJ1-1; CDR3 protein: CASRLGGGTEAFF; CDR3 DNA: TGTGCCAGCAGACTAGGAGGCGGCACTGAAGCTTTCTTT
D gene: TRBD1; V gene: TRBV20-1; clone size: NA; J gene: TRBJ1-5; CDR3 protein: CSATGGYSNQPQHF; CDR3 DNA: TGCAGTGCTACAGGGGGTTATAGCAATCAGCCCCAGCATTTT
D gene: NA; V gene: TRBV28; clone size: NA; J gene: TRBJ2-7; CDR3 protein: CASSLWAIPNYEQYF; CDR3 DNA: TGTGCCAGCAGTTTATGGGCTATCCCAAACTACGAGCAGTACTTC
D gene: TRBD2; V gene: TRBV27; clone size: few; J gene: TRBJ2-3; CDR3 protein: CASRERTSGGYTQYF; CDR3 DNA: TGTGCCAGCAGAGAAAGGACTAGCGGGGGGTATACGCAGTATTTT
D gene: TRBD2; V gene: TRBV6-2/TRBV6-3; clone size: NA; J gene: TRBJ2-5; CDR3 protein: CASSYSGEPGQETQYF; CDR3 DNA: TGTGCCAGCAGTTACAGCGGGGAACCCGGACAAGAGACCCAGTACTTC
D gene: TRBD1; V gene: TRBV7-2; clone size: NA; J gene: TRBJ1-3; CDR3 protein: CASSFKGQGSGNTIYF; CDR3 DNA: TGTGCCAGCAGCTTTAAGGGACAGGGATCTGGAAACACCATATATTTT
D gene: NA; V gene: TRBV20-1; clone size: NA; J gene: TRBJ2-1; CDR3 protein: CSAFDNEQFF; CDR3 DNA: TGCAGTGCATTTGACAATGAGCAGTTCTTC
D gene: NA; V gene: TRBV6-1; clone size: many; J gene: TRBJ2-7; CDR3 protein: CASSSSWSDEQYF; CDR3 DNA: TGTGCCAGCAGTTCTAGTTGGTCGGACGAGCAGTACTTC
D gene: NA; V gene: TRBV2; clone size: few; J gene: TRBJ1-2; CDR3 protein: CASSEWQKYGYTF; CDR3 DNA: TGTGCCAGCAGTGAATGGCAGAAATATGGCTACACCTTC
D gene: NA; V gene: TRBV6-1; clone size: NA; J gene: TRBJ1-4; CDR3 protein: CASRRQGSNEKLFF; CDR3 DNA: TGTGCCAGCAGGCGTCAGGGTTCTAATGAAAAACTGTTTTTT
D gene: NA; V gene: TRBV2; clone size: NA; J gene: TRBJ2-3; CDR3 protein: CASSRDQGSTDTQYF; CDR3 DNA: TGTGCCAGCAGTCGTGATCAGGGAAGCACAGATACGCAGTATTTT
D gene: NA; V gene: TRBV6-2/TRBV6-3; clone size: NA; J gene: TRBJ1-5; CDR3 protein: CSSSYSIGPTGFFNQPQHF; CDR3 DNA: TGTTCCAGCAGTTACTCGATTGGGCCTACAGGGTTCTTCAATCAGCCCCAGCATTTT
D gene: TRBD1; V gene: TRBV6-1; clone size: few; J gene: TRBJ1-1; CDR3 protein: CASSAGDRAEAFF; CDR3 DNA: TGTGCCAGCAGTGCCGGGGACAGGGCTGAAGCTTTCTTT
D gene: NA; V gene: TRBV5-1; clone size: NA; J gene: TRBJ1-3; CDR3 protein: CASSLRQMSSGNTIYF; CDR3 DNA: TGCGCCAGCAGCCTCCGACAGATGAGCTCTGGAAACACCATATATTTT
D gene: NA; V gene: TRBV6-2/TRBV6-3; clone size: NA; J gene: TRBJ2-5; CDR3 protein: CASSYQDGETQYF; CDR3 DNA: TGTGCCAGCAGTTATCAGGATGGAGAGACCCAGTACTTC
D gene: NA; V gene: TRBV4-1; clone size: NA; J gene: TRBJ2-6; CDR3 protein: CASSQQGIIGTGANVLTF; CDR3 DNA: TGCGCCAGCAGCCAACAAGGAATTATAGGGACTGGGGCCAACGTCCTGACTTTC
D gene: TRBD2; V gene: TRBV12-3/TRBV12-4; clone size: NA; J gene: TRBJ2-7; CDR3 protein: CASSGLAGGNEQYF; CDR3 DNA: TGTGCCAGCAGTGGACTAGCGGGAGGTAACGAGCAGTACTTC
D gene: NA; V gene: TRBV20-1; clone size: NA; J gene: TRBJ2-1; CDR3 protein: CSAPDQPMNEQFF; CDR3 DNA: TGCAGTGCTCCGGACCAACCTATGAATGAGCAGTTCTTC
D gene: NA; V gene: TRBV25-1; clone size: NA; J gene: TRBJ1-2; CDR3 protein: CASTGPGFYGYTF; CDR3 DNA: TGTGCCAGCACTGGGCCCGGGTTCTATGGCTACACCTTC
D gene: NA; V gene: TRBV27; clone size: NA; J gene: TRBJ2-7; CDR3 protein: CASSSGASSYEQYF; CDR3 DNA: TGTGCCAGCAGTTCAGGCGCGAGCTCCTACGAGCAGTACTTC